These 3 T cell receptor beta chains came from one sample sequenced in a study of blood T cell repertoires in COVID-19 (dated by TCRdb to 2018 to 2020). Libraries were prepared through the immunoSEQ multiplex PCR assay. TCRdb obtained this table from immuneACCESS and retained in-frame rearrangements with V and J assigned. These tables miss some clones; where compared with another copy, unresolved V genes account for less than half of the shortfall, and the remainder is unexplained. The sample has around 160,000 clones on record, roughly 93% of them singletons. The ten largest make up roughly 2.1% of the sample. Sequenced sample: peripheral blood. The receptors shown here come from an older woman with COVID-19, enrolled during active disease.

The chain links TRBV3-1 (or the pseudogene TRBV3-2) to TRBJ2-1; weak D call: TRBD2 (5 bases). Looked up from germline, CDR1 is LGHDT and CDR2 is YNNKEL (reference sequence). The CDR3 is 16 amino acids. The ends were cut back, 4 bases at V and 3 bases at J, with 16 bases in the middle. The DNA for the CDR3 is TGTGCCAGCAGCCGTAGGAGGACTTTTGACTACAATGAGCAGTTCTTC. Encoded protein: CASSRRRTFDYNEQFF.

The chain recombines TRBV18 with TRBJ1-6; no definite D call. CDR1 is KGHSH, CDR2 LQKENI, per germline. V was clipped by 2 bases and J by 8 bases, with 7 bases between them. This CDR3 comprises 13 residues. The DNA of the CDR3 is TGTGCCAGCTCACCAAATCCCGATTCACCCCTCCACTTT. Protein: CASSPNPDSPLHF.

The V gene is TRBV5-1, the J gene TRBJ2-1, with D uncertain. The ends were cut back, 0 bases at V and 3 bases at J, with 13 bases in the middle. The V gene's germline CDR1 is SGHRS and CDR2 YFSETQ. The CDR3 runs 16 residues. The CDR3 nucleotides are TGCGCCAGCAGCTTGGCCGACCGACCGGGCTACAATGAGCAGTTCTTC. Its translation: CASSLADRPGYNEQFF.